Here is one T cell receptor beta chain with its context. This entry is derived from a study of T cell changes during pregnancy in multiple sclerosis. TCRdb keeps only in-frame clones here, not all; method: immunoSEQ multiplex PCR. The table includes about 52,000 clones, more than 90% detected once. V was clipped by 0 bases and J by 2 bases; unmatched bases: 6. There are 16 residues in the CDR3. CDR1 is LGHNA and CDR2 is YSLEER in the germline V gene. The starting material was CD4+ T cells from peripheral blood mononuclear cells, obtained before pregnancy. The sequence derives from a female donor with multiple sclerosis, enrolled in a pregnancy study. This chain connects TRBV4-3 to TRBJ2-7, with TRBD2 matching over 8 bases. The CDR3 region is CASSQDPSGGPYEQYF. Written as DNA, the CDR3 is TGCGCCAGCAGCCAAGATCCCAGCGGGGGACCCTACGAGCAGTACTTC.